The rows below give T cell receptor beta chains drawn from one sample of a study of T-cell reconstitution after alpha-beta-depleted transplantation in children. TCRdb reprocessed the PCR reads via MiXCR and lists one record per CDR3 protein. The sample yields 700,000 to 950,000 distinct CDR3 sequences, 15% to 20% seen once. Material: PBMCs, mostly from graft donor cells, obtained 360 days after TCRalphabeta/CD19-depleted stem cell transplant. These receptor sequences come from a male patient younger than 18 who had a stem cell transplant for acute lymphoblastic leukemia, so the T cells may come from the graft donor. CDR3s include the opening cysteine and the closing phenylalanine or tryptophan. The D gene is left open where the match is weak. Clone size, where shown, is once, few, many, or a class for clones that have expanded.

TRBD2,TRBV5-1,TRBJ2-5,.,CASSGGTSGRAMETQYF,TGCGCCAGCAGCGGAGGGACTAGCGGGAGGGCCATGGAGACCCAGTACTTC
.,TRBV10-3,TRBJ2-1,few,CAITETGEQFF,TGTGCCATCACTGAGACGGGTGAGCAGTTCTTC
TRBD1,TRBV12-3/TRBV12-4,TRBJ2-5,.,CASTKSRTGQETQYF,TGTGCCAGCACCAAGTCTCGGACAGGTCAAGAGACCCAGTACTTC
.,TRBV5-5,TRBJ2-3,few,CASSLVPYTDTQYF,TGTGCCAGCAGCTTGGTACCCTACACAGATACGCAGTATTTT
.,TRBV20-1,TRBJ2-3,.,CSAVSTGRGTDTQYF,TGCAGTGCGGTTTCGACAGGGAGGGGGACAGATACGCAGTATTTT
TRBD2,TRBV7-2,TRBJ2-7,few,CASSYGFGSGDHEQYF,TGTGCCAGCAGCTACGGGTTTGGAAGCGGGGACCACGAGCAGTACTTC
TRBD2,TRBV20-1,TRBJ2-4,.,CSAWTSGTKNIQYF,TGCAGTGCTTGGACTAGCGGGACCAAAAACATTCAGTACTTC
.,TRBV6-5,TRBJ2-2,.,CASSYLASGELFF,TGTGCCAGCAGTTACCTTGCGTCCGGGGAGCTGTTTTTT
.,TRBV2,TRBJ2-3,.,CASSADRFTDTQYF,TGTGCCAGCAGTGCCGACAGATTCACAGATACGCAGTATTTT
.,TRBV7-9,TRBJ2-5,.,CASSRSGLQTQYF,TGTGCCAGCAGCCGGAGCGGGTTACAGACCCAGTACTTC
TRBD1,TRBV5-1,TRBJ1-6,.,CASSPWTGGTPLHF,TGCGCCAGCAGCCCTTGGACAGGGGGGACACCCCTCCACTTT
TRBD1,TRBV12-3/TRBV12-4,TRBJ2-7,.,CASRMDRAYEQYF,TGTGCCAGCAGAATGGACAGGGCCTACGAGCAGTACTTC
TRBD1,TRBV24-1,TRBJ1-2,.,CATSPGGHNYGYTF,TGTGCCACCAGTCCAGGGGGCCATAACTATGGCTACACCTTC
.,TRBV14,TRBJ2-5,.,CASRGRFIETQYF,TGTGCCAGCAGGGGCCGGTTTATCGAGACCCAGTACTTC
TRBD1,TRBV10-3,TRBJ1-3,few,CAISDRGNTGNTIYF,TGTGCCATCAGTGACAGGGGGAATACTGGAAACACCATATATTTT
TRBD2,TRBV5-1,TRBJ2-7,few,CASRSRPGLADYEQYF,TGCGCCAGCAGATCCCGGCCGGGACTAGCGGACTACGAGCAGTACTTC
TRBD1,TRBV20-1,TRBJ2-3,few,CSARERQGATDTQYF,TGCAGTGCTAGAGAGAGGCAGGGGGCAACAGATACGCAGTATTTT
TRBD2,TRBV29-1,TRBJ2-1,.,CSVEGPTSEDEQFF,TGCAGCGTTGAGGGGCCGACTAGCGAGGATGAGCAGTTCTTC
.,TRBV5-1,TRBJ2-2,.,CASSPDVNTGELFF,TGCGCCAGCAGCCCCGACGTCAACACCGGGGAGCTGTTTTTT
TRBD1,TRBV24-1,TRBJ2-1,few,CATSEPPGQGILRSYNEQFF,TGTGCCACCAGTGAACCCCCGGGACAGGGGATACTCCGCTCCTACAATGAGCAGTTCTTC
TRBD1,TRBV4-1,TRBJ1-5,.,CASTPGQGALSNQPQHF,TGCGCCAGCACCCCGGGACAGGGGGCGCTTAGCAATCAGCCCCAGCATTTT
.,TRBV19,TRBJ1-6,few,CASSIGDSPLHF,TGTGCCAGTAGTATAGGGGATTCACCCCTCCACTTT
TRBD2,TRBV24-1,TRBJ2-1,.,CATGTSGTHEQFF,TGTGCCACAGGGACTAGCGGGACCCATGAGCAGTTCTTC
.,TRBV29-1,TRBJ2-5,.,CSVPIGGQETQYF,TGCAGCGTACCCATTGGGGGACAAGAGACCCAGTACTTC